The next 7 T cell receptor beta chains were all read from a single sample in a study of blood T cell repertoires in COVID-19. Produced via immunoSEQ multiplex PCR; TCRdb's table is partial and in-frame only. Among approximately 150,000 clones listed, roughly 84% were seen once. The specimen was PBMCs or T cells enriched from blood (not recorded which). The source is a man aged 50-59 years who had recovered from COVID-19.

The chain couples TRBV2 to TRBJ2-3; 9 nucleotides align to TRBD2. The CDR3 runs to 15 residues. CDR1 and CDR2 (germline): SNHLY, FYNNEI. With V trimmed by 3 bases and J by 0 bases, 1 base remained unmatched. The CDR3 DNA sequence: TGTGCCAGCAGTGAGGGACTAGCTAGCACAGATACGCAGTATTTT. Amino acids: CASSEGLASTDTQYF.

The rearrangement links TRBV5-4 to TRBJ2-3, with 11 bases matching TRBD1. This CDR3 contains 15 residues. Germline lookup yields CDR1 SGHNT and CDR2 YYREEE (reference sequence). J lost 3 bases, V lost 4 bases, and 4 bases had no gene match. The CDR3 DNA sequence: TGTGCCAGCAGCGCCGGACAGGGGGCAACAGATACGCAGTATTTT. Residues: CASSAGQGATDTQYF.

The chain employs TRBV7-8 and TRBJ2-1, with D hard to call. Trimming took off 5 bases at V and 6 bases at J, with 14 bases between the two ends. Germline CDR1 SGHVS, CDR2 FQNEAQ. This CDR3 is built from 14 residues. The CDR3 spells CASSREQNSNEQFF. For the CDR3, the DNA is TGTGCCAGCAGCCGAGAACAGAATTCCAATGAGCAGTTCTTC.

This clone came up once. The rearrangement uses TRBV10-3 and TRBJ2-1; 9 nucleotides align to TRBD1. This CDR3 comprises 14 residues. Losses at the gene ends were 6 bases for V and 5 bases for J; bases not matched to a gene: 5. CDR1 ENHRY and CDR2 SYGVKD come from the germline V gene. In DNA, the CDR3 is TGTGCCATCAGGGGGACAGGGAATGACAATGAGCAGTTCTTC. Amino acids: CAIRGTGNDNEQFF.

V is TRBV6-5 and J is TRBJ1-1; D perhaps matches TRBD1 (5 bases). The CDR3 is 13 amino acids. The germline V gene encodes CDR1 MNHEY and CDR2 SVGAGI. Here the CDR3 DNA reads TGTGTTTCCCAGGGCGGCCGAAACACTGAAGCTTTCTTT. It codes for CVSQGGRNTEAFF.

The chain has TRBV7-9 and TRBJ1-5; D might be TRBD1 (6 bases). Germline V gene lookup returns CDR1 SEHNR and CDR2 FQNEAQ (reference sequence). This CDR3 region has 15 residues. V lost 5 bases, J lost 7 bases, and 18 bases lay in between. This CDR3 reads CASSQLGQRGQPQHF. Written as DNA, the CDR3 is TGTGCCAGCAGCCAACTAGGACAGAGGGGGCAGCCCCAGCATTTT.

DNA for the CDR3: TGTGCCAGCAGTTACCGGGATAATGGCTACACCTTC. Translating gives CASSYRDNGYTF. This rearrangement joins TRBV6-5 to TRBJ1-2; D call uncertain. The CDR3 contains 12 residues. Trimming cost V 2 bases and J 6 bases, with 7 bases left between them. The germline gives CDR1 MNHEY, CDR2 SVGAGI.